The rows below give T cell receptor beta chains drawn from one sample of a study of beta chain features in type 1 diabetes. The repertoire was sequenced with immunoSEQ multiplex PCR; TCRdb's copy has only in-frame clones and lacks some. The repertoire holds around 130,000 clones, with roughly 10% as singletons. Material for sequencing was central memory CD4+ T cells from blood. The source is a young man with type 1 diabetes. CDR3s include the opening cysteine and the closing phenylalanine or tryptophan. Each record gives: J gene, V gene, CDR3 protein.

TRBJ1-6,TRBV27,CASRSRFGTGINSPLHF
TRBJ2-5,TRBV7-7,CASSSDREETQYF
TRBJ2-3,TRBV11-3,CASSLDNTDTQYF
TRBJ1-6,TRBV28,CASSLATGGAYSSPLHF
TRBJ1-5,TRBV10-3,CAISGGENGNQPQHF
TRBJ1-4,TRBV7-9,CASTKRSLNEKLFF
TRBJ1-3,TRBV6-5,CASSLGQGDGVNTIYF
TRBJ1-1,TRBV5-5,CASSLGKAGGEAFF
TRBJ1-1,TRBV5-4,CASSRPPGQEAFF
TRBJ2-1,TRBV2,CASTGGQGAYGNEQFF
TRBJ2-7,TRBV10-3,CAISEGQAGVTYEQYF
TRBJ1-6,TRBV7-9,CASSRQASSYNSPLHF
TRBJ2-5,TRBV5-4,CASRSGQGLSETQYF
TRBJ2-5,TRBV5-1,CASSLMAGGRETQYF
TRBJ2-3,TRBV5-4,CASSSRLAGDTDTQYF
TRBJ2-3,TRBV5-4,CASSLKSGGQADTQYF
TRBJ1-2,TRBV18,CASSPPSEAGYTF
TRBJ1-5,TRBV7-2,CASSRDMVPQPQHF
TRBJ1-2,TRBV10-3,CAISEQQGGGYTF
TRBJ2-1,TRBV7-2,CASSFSRGGRGEQFF
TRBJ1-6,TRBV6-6,CASSHRDRGNSPLHF
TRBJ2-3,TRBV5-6,CASSLPSGTDTQYF
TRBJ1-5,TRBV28,CASSEGTGAQPQHF
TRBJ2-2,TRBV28,CASGGANTGELFF
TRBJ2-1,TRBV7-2,CASSLLRGNEQFF
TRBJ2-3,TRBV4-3,CASSPGQGADTQYF
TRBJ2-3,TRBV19,CASSTGTWGTDTQYF
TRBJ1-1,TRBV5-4,CASSLRQMNTEAFF
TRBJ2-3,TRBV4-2,CASSQEGGLDTQYF
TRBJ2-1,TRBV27,CASTPASAISYNEQFF
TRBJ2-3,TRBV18,CASSPSGGRTDTQYF
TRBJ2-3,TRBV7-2,CASSSTGLMQYF
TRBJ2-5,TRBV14,CASSRGIQETQYF
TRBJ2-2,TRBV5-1,CASSSQGAGTGELFF
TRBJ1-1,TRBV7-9,CASSLDRGTEAFF
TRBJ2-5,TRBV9,CASSVGAGGETQYF
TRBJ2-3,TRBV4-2,CASSQAEAVPTDTQYF
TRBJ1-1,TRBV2,CASKTGRFSTEAFF
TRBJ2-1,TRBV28,CASTGYNEQFF
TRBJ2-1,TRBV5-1,CASSSLTGAGGNEQFF
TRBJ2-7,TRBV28,CASTKDRVYEQYF
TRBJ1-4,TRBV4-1,CASSQGQINEKLFF
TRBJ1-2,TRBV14,CASSQDGRDSIYGYTF
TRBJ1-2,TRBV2,CASTSRDRGMDGYTF
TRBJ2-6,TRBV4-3,CASSQDGDSNLSGANVLTF
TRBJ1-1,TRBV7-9,CAVRRGGEMNTEAFF
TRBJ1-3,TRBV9,CASSRQDSGNTIYF
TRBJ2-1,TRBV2,CASSYTGNEQFF
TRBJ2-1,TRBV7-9,CASSIWTSGAYNEQFF
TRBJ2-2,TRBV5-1,CASSLAGTNTGELFF
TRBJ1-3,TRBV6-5,CASSYRGGGNTIYF
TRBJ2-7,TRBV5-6,CASRVGHLQTYEQYF
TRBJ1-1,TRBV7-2,CASSLAGVMGRAFF
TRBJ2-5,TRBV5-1,CASSLGVQETQYF
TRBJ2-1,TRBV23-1,CASSPSKDRVYNEQFF
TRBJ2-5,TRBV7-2,CASRPGLVQETQYF
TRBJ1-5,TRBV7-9,CASSEGVYQPQHF
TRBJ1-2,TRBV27,CASSLEWGTGIIRGYTF
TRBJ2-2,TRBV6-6,CASSGGTGELFF
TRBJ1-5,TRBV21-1,CASSRTEINQPQHF